The source of this TCR beta chain is a study of cytomegalovirus exposure and HLA in healthy donors. Overall study results and limits: Rarity marked most TCR sequences, yet some public TCRs occurred in many donors. A classifier reportedly called cytomegalovirus status with high sensitivity and specificity.

A word on this clone: Its antigen is still unknown.

V was trimmed by 3 bases and J by 4 bases, leaving 9 bases between them. Germline loops: CDR1 KGHSH, CDR2 LQKENI. This CDR3 region has 13 residues. The donors were part of the validation cohort, which consisted of some 120 subjects and was separate from the first cohort of under 850 subjects. Generated by immunoSEQ multiplex PCR, the TCRdb table keeps only in-frame clones and is missing some. The sample has some 340,000 clones, around 87% seen once. The rearrangement joins TRBV18 to TRBJ1-1, with D unresolved. Sequenced input: PBMCs. The receptor was isolated from a woman aged 25 to 39 in good health and CMV-seropositive. The CDR3 DNA follows: TGTGCCAGCTCACCTAAAGGTGTCACTGAAGCTTTCTTT. This codes for CASSPKGVTEAFF.